This T cell receptor (beta chain) emerged from a study of sequential checkpoint blockade in melanoma. V lost 2 bases, J lost 7 bases, and 14 bases lay in between. Germline lookup yields CDR1 SGHNT and CDR2 YENEEA. The CDR3 has 14 residues. Study-level results: For nivolumab-first patients, baseline tumor clonality was associated with response.

Notes on this clone: Its matching antigen is unknown.

Treatment specified: randomized to nivolumab then ipilimumab (arm A) or the reverse (arm B). Data came from immunoSEQ multiplex PCR; TCRdb stores just in-frame clones and leaves some out. The sample has roughly 8,000 clones; more than 25% are singletons. This clonotype originated in a human donor with melanoma. This chain links TRBV11-3 with TRBJ1-1; D ambiguous. The sample was tumor tissue (inferred from file names), taken from a patient given nivolumab and ipilimumab in sequence. The CDR3 loop reads CASSLNWAGSEAFF. CDR3 nucleotides: TGTGCCAGCAGCTTAAATTGGGCAGGTAGTGAAGCTTTCTTT.